These T cell receptor beta chains were read from a single sample in a study of cytomegalovirus exposure and HLA in healthy donors. Sequencing used immunoSEQ multiplex PCR; TCRdb keeps in-frame clones, though not all of them. The data contain about 120,000 clones, 60% to 85% of them singletons. Sample: PBMCs. The receptors shown here come from a woman aged 18-29 years in good health and CMV-seronegative. Both conserved end residues are part of each CDR3. Fields, in order: clone size, J gene, CDR3 length, D gene, V gene, CDR3 DNA, CDR3 protein. The D gene is left open where the match is weak. Where a row states a size, it is once, few, many or the class of an expanded clone; other rows omit it.

clone_size: few
j_call: TRBJ1-1
cdr3_length: 15
d_call: .
v_call: TRBV6-5
cdr3_nt: TGTGCCAGCAGTTACAGCCCGGACAGATACACTGAAGCTTTCTTT
cdr3_aa: CASSYSPDRYTEAFF

clone_size: .
j_call: TRBJ2-5
cdr3_length: 18
d_call: TRBD2
v_call: TRBV2
cdr3_nt: TGTGCCAGCAGACCCGGGACTAGCGGGGGCCGGCACCAAGAGACCCAGTACTTC
cdr3_aa: CASRPGTSGGRHQETQYF

clone_size: .
j_call: TRBJ1-2
cdr3_length: 13
d_call: .
v_call: TRBV10-3
cdr3_nt: TGTGCCATGCAGGGGTCAGGGTCGATCGGCTACACCTTC
cdr3_aa: CAMQGSGSIGYTF

clone_size: .
j_call: TRBJ2-4
cdr3_length: 15
d_call: .
v_call: TRBV29-1
cdr3_nt: TGCAGCGTGCAGGGGAGAGATCTAGCCAAAAACATTCAGTACTTC
cdr3_aa: CSVQGRDLAKNIQYF

clone_size: .
j_call: TRBJ2-3
cdr3_length: 14
d_call: TRBD1
v_call: TRBV2
cdr3_nt: TGTGCCAGCAGCAGACAGGGGGCGACAGATACGCAGTATTTT
cdr3_aa: CASSRQGATDTQYF

clone_size: .
j_call: TRBJ2-1
cdr3_length: 16
d_call: .
v_call: TRBV5-1
cdr3_nt: TGCGCCAGCAGAGACGAAACCGGGACTGGCTACAATGAGCAGTTCTTC
cdr3_aa: CASRDETGTGYNEQFF

clone_size: .
j_call: TRBJ2-5
cdr3_length: 13
d_call: .
v_call: TRBV7-6
cdr3_nt: TGTGCCAGCAGCTTAGCCTCGGGGGAGACCCAGTACTTC
cdr3_aa: CASSLASGETQYF

clone_size: .
j_call: TRBJ1-4
cdr3_length: 14
d_call: .
v_call: TRBV18
cdr3_nt: TGTGCCAGCTCATGGGCAGAAGGAAAGGAAAAACTGTTTTTT
cdr3_aa: CASSWAEGKEKLFF

clone_size: once
j_call: TRBJ1-5
cdr3_length: 16
d_call: .
v_call: TRBV19
cdr3_nt: TGTGCCAGTAGTAATGGGGGGTTCTCCAGCAATCAGCCCCAGCATTTT
cdr3_aa: CASSNGGFSSNQPQHF

clone_size: .
j_call: TRBJ1-2
cdr3_length: 17
d_call: .
v_call: TRBV5-1
cdr3_nt: TGCGCCAGCAGCTTTGAACCAAGTATCGGAGCTAACTATGGCTACACCTTC
cdr3_aa: CASSFEPSIGANYGYTF

clone_size: .
j_call: TRBJ2-2
cdr3_length: 15
d_call: .
v_call: TRBV27
cdr3_nt: TGTGCCAGCAGTACATCTACTAGATTATCCGGGGAGCTGTTTTTT
cdr3_aa: CASSTSTRLSGELFF

clone_size: once
j_call: TRBJ1-1
cdr3_length: 13
d_call: .
v_call: TRBV6-1
cdr3_nt: TGTGCCAGCAGTATCGGGAGAGACACTGAAGCTTTCTTT
cdr3_aa: CASSIGRDTEAFF

clone_size: .
j_call: TRBJ1-1
cdr3_length: 13
d_call: .
v_call: TRBV28
cdr3_nt: TGTGCCAGCACTTGGGAGGGGAACACTGAAGCTTTCTTT
cdr3_aa: CASTWEGNTEAFF

clone_size: .
j_call: TRBJ2-5
cdr3_length: 16
d_call: TRBD2
v_call: TRBV2
cdr3_nt: TGTGCCAGCAGTGAGACCCAGCGGGGGGGCCGCGAGACCCAGTACTTC
cdr3_aa: CASSETQRGGRETQYF

clone_size: .
j_call: TRBJ2-7
cdr3_length: 15
d_call: .
v_call: TRBV9
cdr3_nt: TGTGCCAGCAGCGTATCAGGGAAGGTAGGCTACGAGCAGTACTTC
cdr3_aa: CASSVSGKVGYEQYF

clone_size: .
j_call: TRBJ2-7
cdr3_length: 13
d_call: .
v_call: TRBV6-5
cdr3_nt: TGTGCCAGCAGTCCGGACAGACTCTACGAGCAGTACTTC
cdr3_aa: CASSPDRLYEQYF

clone_size: .
j_call: TRBJ1-5
cdr3_length: 13
d_call: .
v_call: TRBV7-6
cdr3_nt: TGTGCCAGCAGCTCGTCAGGGGATCAGCCCCAGCATTTT
cdr3_aa: CASSSSGDQPQHF

clone_size: .
j_call: TRBJ1-2
cdr3_length: 15
d_call: .
v_call: TRBV4-1
cdr3_nt: TGCGCCAGCAGCCAAGAAGCGGGGTTTAGGTATGGCTACACCTTC
cdr3_aa: CASSQEAGFRYGYTF

clone_size: .
j_call: TRBJ2-7
cdr3_length: 13
d_call: .
v_call: TRBV7-7
cdr3_nt: TGTGCTAGCAGCTGGACAGCCCGGGGCGAGCAGTACTTC
cdr3_aa: CASSWTARGEQYF

clone_size: .
j_call: TRBJ2-7
cdr3_length: 14
d_call: TRBD1
v_call: TRBV7-8
cdr3_nt: TGTGCCAGCAGCGCGACAGGGGAACTCTTCGAGCAGTACTTC
cdr3_aa: CASSATGELFEQYF

clone_size: .
j_call: TRBJ1-2
cdr3_length: 14
d_call: .
v_call: TRBV2
cdr3_nt: TGTGCCAGAGACGAAGCCGGGGGGAACTATGGCTACACCTTC
cdr3_aa: CARDEAGGNYGYTF

clone_size: .
j_call: TRBJ2-3
cdr3_length: 15
d_call: TRBD2
v_call: TRBV2
cdr3_nt: TGTGCCAGCAGTGGGGAGGGGTTTAGCACAGATACGCAGTATTTT
cdr3_aa: CASSGEGFSTDTQYF

clone_size: .
j_call: TRBJ2-7
cdr3_length: 12
d_call: .
v_call: TRBV30
cdr3_nt: TGTGCCTGGAGTCTTTTAGCCTACGAGCAGTACTTC
cdr3_aa: CAWSLLAYEQYF

clone_size: .
j_call: TRBJ2-1
cdr3_length: 13
d_call: .
v_call: TRBV7-9
cdr3_nt: TGTGCCAGCACCAGGGGCTCCTACAATGAGCAGTTCTTC
cdr3_aa: CASTRGSYNEQFF

clone_size: once
j_call: TRBJ2-1
cdr3_length: 13
d_call: .
v_call: TRBV5-1
cdr3_nt: TGCGCCAGCAGCTTGGTACAGAACAATGAGCAGTTCTTC
cdr3_aa: CASSLVQNNEQFF

clone_size: .
j_call: TRBJ1-5
cdr3_length: 13
d_call: .
v_call: TRBV28
cdr3_nt: TGTGCCGGAGGAGGGTATAGCAATCAGCCCCAGCATTTT
cdr3_aa: CAGGGYSNQPQHF